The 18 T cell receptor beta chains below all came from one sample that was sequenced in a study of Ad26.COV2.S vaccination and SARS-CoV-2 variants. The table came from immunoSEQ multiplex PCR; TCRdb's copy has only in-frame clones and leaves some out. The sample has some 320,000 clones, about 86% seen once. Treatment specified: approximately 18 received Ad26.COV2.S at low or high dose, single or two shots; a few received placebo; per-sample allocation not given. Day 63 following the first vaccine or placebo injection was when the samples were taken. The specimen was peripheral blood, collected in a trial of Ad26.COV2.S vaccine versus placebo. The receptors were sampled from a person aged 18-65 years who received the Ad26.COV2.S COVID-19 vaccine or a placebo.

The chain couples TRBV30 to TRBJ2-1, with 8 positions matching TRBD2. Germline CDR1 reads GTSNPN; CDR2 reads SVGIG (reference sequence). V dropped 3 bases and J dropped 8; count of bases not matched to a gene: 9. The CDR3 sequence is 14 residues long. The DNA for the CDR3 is TGTGCCTGGAGGACCGGGGGGGCAGGAGATGAGCAGTTCTTC. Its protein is CAWRTGGAGDEQFF.

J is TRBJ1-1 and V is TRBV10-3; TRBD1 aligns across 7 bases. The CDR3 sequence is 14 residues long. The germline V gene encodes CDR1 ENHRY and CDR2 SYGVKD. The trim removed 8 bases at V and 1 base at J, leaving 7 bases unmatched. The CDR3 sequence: CAIARGKKNTEAFF. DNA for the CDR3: TGTGCCATCGCCAGGGGGAAGAAGAACACTGAAGCTTTCTTT.

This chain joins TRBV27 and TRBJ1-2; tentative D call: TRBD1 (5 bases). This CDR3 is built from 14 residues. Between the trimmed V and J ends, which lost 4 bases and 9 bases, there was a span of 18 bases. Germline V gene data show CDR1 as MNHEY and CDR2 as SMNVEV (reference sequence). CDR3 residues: CASSSSGTYFSYTF. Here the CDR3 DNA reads TGTGCCAGCAGTTCCTCCGGGACCTACTTCAGCTACACCTTC.

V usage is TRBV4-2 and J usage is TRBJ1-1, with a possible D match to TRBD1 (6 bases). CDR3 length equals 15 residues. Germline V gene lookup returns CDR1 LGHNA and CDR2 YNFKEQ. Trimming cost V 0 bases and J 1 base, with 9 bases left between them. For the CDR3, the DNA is TGTGCCAGCAGCCAAGAACAGGGCGCGAACACTGAAGCTTTCTTT. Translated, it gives CASSQEQGANTEAFF.

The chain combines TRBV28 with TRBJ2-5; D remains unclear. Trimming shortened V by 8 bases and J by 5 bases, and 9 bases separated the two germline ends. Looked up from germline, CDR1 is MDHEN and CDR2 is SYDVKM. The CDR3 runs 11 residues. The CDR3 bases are TGTGCCAGCTCCCGCGGCGAGACCCAGTACTTC. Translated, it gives CASSRGETQYF.

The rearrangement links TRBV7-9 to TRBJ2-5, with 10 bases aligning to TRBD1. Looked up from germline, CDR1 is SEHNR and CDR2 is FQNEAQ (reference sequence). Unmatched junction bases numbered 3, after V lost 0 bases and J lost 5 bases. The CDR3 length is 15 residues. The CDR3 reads CASSLATGGRETQYF. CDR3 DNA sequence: TGTGCCAGCAGCTTAGCGACAGGGGGCAGGGAGACCCAGTACTTC.

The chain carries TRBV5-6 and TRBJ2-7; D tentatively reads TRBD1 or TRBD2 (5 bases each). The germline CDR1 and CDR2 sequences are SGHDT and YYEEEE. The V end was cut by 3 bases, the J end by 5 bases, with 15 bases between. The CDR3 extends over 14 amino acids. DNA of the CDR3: TGTGCCAGCAGCTCAACCGGGACCTGGAACGAGCAGTACTTC. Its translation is CASSSTGTWNEQYF.

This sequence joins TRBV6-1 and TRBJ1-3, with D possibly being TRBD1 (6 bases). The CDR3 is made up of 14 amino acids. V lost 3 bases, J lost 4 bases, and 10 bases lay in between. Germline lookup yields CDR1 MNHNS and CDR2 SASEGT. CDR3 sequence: CASSEIQGGNTIYF. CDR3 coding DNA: TGTGCCAGCAGTGAGATACAGGGCGGAAACACCATATATTTT.

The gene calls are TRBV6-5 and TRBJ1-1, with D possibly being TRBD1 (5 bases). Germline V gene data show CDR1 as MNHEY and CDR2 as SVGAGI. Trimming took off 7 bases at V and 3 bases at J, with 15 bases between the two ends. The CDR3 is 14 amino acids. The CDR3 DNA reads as TGTGCCAGCAAACCCTGGGGGGGACACACTGAAGCTTTCTTT. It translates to CASKPWGGHTEAFF.

CDR3 residues: CSVPLNYGYTF. Written as DNA, the CDR3 is TGCAGCGTTCCACTCAACTATGGCTACACCTTC. The V and J genes are TRBV29-1 and TRBJ1-2; D gene ambiguous. This CDR3 has 11 residues. V shed 5 bases and J shed 2 bases, with 6 bases lying between them. Germline CDR1 is SQVTM and CDR2 is ANQGSEA.

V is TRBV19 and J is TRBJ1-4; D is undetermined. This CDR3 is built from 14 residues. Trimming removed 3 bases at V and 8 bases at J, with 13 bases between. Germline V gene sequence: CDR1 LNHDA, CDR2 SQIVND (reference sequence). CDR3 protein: CASSITHLGEKLFF. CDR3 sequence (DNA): TGTGCCAGTAGTATCACTCACCTCGGGGAAAAACTGTTTTTT.

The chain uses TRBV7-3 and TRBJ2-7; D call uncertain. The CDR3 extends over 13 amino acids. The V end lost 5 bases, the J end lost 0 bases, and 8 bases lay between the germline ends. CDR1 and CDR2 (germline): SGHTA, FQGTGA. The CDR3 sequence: CASSMDGSYEQYF. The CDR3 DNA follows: TGTGCCAGCAGCATGGACGGCTCCTACGAGCAGTACTTC.

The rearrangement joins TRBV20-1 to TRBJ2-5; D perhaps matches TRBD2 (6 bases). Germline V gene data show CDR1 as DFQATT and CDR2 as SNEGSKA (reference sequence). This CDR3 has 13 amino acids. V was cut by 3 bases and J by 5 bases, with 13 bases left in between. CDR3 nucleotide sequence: TGCAGTGCTAGTTGGCAGGGAGGTGAGACCCAGTACTTC. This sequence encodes CSASWQGGETQYF.

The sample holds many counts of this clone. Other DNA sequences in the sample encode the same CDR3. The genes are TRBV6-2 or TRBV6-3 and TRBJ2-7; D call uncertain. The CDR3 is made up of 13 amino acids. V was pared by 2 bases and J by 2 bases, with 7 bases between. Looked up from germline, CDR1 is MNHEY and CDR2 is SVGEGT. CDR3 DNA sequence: TGTGCCAGCAGTTACAGGGTAACCTACGAGCAGTACTTC. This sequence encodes CASSYRVTYEQYF.

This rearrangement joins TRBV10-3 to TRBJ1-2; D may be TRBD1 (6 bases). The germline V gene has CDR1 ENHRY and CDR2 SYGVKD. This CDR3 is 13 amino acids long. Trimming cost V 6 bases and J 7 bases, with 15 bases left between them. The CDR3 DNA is TGTGCCATCAGCCCGCAGGGGTACGCTGGCTACACCTTC. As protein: CAISPQGYAGYTF.

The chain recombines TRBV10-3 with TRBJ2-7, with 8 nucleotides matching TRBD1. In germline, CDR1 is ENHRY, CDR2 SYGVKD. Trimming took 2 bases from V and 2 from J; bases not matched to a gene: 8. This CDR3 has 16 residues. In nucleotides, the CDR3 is TGTGCCATCAGTGAGCCCGGGACAGGTCTTACCTACGAGCAGTACTTC. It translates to CAISEPGTGLTYEQYF.

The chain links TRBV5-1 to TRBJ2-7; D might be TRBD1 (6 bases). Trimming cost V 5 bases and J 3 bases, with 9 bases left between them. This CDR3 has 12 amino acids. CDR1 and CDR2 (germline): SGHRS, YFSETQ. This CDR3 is CASSSQGYEQYF. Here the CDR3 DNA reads TGCGCCAGCAGTTCACAGGGCTACGAGCAGTACTTC.

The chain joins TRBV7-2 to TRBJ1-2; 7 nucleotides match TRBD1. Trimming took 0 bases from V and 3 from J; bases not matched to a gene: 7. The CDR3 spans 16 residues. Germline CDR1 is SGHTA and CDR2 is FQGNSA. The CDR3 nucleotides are TGTGCCAGCAGCTTAGCGGGTTCGGGACAGTACTATGGCTACACCTTC. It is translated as CASSLAGSGQYYGYTF. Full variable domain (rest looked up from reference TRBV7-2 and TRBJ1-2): GAGVSQSPSNKVTEKGKDVELRCDPISGHTALYWYRQSLGQGLEFLIYFQGNSAPDKSGLPSDRFSAERTGGSVSTLTIQRTQQEDSAVYLCASSLAGSGQYYGYTFGSGTRLTVV.